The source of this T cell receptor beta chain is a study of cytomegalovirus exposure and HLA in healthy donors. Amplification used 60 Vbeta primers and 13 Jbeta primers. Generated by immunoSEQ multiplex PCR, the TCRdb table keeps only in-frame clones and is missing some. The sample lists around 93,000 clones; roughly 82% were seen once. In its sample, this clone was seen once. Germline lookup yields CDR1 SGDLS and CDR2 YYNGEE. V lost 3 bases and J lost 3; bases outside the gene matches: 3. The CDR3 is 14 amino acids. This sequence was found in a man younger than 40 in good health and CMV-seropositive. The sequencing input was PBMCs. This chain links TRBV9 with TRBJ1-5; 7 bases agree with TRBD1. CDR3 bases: TGTGCCAGCAGCGGGGGACAGATCAATCAGCCCCAGCATTTT. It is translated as CASSGGQINQPQHF.